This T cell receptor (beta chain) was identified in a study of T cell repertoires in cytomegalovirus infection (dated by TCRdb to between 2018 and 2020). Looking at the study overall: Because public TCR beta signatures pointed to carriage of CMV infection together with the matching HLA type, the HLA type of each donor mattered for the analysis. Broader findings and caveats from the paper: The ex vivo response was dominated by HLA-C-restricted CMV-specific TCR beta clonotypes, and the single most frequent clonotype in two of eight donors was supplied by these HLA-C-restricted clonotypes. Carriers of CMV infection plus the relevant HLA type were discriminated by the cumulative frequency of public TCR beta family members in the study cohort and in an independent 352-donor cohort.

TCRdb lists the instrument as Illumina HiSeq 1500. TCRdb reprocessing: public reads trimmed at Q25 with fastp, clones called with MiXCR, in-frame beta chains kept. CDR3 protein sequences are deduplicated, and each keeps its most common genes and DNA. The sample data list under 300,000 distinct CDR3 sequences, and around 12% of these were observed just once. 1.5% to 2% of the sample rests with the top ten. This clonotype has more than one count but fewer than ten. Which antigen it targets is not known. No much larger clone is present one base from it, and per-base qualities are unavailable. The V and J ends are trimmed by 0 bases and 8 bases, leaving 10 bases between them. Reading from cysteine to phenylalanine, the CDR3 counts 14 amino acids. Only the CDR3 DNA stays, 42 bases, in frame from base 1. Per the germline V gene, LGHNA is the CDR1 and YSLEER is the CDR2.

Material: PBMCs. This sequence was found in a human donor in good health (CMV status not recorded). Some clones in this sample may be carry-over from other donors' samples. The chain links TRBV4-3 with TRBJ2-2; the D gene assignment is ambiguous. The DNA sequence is TGCGCCAGCAGCCAAGATGGAGACCGGGGGGAGCTGTTTTTT. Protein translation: CASSQDGDRGELFF.